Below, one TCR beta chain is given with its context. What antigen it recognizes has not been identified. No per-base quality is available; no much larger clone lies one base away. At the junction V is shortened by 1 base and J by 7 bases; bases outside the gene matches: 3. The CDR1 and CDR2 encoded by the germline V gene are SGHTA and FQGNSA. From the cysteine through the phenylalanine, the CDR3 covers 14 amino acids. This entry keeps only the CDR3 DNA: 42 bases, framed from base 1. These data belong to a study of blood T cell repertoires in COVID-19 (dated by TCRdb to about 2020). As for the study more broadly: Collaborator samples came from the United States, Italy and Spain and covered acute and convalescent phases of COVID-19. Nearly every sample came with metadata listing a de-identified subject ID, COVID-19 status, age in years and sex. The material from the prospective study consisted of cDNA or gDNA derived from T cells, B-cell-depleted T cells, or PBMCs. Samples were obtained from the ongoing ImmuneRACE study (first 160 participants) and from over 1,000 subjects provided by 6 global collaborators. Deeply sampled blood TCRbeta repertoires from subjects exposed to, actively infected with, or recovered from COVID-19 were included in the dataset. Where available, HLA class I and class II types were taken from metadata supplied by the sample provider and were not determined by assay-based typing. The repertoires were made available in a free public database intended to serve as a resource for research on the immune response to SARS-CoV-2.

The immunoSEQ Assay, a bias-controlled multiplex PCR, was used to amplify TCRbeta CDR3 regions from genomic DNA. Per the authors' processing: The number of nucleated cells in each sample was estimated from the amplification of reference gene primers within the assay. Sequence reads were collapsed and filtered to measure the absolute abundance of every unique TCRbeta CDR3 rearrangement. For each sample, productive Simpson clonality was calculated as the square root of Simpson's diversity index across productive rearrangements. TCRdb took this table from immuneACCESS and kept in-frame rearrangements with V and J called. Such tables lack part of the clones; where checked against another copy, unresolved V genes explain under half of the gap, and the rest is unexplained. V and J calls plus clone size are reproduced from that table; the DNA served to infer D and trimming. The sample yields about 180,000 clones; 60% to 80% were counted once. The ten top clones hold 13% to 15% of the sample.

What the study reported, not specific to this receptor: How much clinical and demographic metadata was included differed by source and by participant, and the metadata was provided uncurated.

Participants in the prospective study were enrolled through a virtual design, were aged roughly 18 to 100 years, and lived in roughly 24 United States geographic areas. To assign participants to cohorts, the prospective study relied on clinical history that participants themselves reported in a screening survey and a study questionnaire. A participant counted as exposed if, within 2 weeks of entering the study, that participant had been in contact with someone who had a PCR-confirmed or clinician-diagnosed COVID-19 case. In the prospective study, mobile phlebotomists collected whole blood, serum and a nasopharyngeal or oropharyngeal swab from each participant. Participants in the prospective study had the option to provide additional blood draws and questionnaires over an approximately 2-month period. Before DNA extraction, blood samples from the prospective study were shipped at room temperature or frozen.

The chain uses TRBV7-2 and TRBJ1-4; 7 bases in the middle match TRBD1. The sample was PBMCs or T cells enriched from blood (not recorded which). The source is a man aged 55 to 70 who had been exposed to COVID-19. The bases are TGTGCCAGCAGCTTAGGACAGGGCCGTGAAAAACTGTTTTTT. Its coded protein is CASSLGQGREKLFF.